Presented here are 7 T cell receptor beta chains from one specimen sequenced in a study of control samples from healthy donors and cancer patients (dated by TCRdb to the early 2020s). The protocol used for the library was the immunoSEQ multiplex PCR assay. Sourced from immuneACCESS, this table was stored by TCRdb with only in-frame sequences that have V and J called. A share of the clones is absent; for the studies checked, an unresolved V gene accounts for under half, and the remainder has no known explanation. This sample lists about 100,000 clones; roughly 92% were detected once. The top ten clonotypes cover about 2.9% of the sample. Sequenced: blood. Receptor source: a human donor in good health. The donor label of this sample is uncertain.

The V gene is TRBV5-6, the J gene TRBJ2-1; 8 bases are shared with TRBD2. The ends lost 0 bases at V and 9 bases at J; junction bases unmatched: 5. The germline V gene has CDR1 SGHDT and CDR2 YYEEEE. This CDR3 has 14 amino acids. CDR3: CASSLGTREGEQFF. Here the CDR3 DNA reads TGTGCCAGCAGCTTGGGTACCCGGGAGGGTGAGCAGTTCTTC.

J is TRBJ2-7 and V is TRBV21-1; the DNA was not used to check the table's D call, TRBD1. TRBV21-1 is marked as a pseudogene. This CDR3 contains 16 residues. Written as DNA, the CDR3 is TGTGCCAGCAGCGCCCAGCTCCGGGACATCTCCTACGAGCAGTACGTC. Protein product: CASSAQLRDISYEQYV.

The CDR3 loop reads CASSLVGQEVSGNTIYF. In DNA, the CDR3 is TGCGCCAGCAGCTTGGTTGGACAGGAGGTCTCTGGAAACACCATATATTTT. This chain joins TRBV5-1 and TRBJ1-3, with TRBD1 identical over 7 bases. Trimming at V came to 0 bases and at J to 0 bases, leaving 6 bases not matched to a gene. The CDR3 length is 17 residues. The germline CDR1 and CDR2 sequences are SGHRS and YFSETQ.

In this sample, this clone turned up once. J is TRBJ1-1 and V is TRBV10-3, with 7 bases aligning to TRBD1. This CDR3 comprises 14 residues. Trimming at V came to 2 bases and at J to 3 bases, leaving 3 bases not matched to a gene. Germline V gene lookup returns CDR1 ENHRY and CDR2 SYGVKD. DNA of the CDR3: TGTGCCATCAGTGAGGAGGGGGCCGACACTGAAGCTTTCTTT. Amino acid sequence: CAISEEGADTEAFF.

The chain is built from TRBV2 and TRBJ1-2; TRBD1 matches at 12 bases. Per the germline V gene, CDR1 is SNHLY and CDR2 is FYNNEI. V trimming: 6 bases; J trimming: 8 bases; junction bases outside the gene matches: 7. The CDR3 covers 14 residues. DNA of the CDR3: TGTGCCAGCAGACCCGGGACAGGGGGCCGGGGCTACACCTTC. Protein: CASRPGTGGRGYTF.

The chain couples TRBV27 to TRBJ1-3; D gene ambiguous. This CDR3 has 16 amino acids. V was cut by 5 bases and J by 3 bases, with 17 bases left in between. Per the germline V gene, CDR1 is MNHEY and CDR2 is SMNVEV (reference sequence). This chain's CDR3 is CASSPGSPEDGNTIYF. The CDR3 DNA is TGTGCCAGCAGTCCCGGGAGCCCCGAGGATGGAAACACCATATATTTT.

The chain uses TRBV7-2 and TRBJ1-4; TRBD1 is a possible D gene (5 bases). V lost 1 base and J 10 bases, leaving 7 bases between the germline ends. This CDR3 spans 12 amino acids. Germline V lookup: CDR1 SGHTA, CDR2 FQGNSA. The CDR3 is CASSLGGGKLFF. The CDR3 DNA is TGTGCCAGCAGCTTAGGCGGGGGAAAACTGTTTTTT.